Given below is one T cell receptor (beta chain) in context. Its antigen is not known. The assay was immunoSEQ multiplex PCR, and TCRdb's table has in-frame clones only and misses some. The sample yields approximately 28,000 clones, about 96% seen once. The ends were cut back, 3 bases at V and 1 base at J, with 8 bases in the middle. Germline V gives CDR1 LGHNA, CDR2 YNFKEQ. The CDR3 runs to 14 residues. The data are from a study of regulatory and conventional T cells in RAG deficiency. Overall study findings and caveats: Omenn syndrome and CID/AS patients had roughly 92-fold fewer unique Treg TCR beta sequences, versus around 10-fold elsewhere. Shannon entropy fell and Simpson indices rose in RAG-deficient patients. Omenn patients showed >75% Treg-Tconv overlap and shorter CDR3 lengths.

Genomic DNA came from blood conventional CD4+ T cells gated CD25-low CD127-high. The data also belong to a second study, concerning regulatory T cells. That study reports: Primers: 52 TRBV forward and 13 TRBJ reverse. Skewed V and J usage and few unique V-J pairs marked patient repertoires, most in Tregs.

The gene calls are TRBV4-2 and TRBJ2-3; no definite D call. The material sequenced was CD25- CD4+ T cells sorted from blood. The TCR comes from a human donor in good health. The CDR3 protein is CASSQWQGTDTQYF. The CDR3 DNA reads TGTGCCAGCAGCCAGTGGCAGGGCACAGATACGCAGTATTTT.